This entry concerns a single T cell receptor (beta chain). No antigen is known for it. One base away there is no much larger clone; base qualities are not given. The data are from a study of OX40 agonist ivuxolimab in advanced cancers. With regard to the full study: Ivuxolimab was a fully human IgG2 agonistic monoclonal antibody targeting the costimulatory receptor OX40 (CD134). Intravenous ivuxolimab was administered to patients every 2 weeks at six dose levels: 0.01, 0.1, 0.3, 1.5, 3 and 10 mg/kg. Among the roughly 52 dose-escalation patients, approximately 20 had hepatocellular carcinoma, roughly 15 melanoma, 9 renal cell carcinoma and 9 head and neck cancer. In the dose-escalation cohort, 82.7% of patients were male, and the mean age was approximately 60 years, with a range of roughly 20 to 80. Prior anti-PD-1, anti-PD-L1 or anti-CTLA-4 therapy was permitted, and approximately 42% of dose-escalation patients had received checkpoint inhibitors. Partial responses occurred in three dose-escalation patients: two with cutaneous melanoma and one with hepatocellular carcinoma. The purpose of peripheral TCRbeta sequencing was to test whether ivuxolimab changed TCR sequence diversity and led to clonal T-cell expansion. The paper covers the monotherapy dose-escalation part of the phase I ivuxolimab trial, which included N ≈ 52 patients.

Patients with a history of autoimmune disease or receiving systemic immunosuppression were excluded from the trial. Peripheral blood for TCR sequencing was drawn from every dose cohort at baseline, at cycle 4 day 1 and at cycle 7 day 1. The samples were drawn from a first-in-human, open-label, multicenter phase I dose-escalation trial of ivuxolimab. The trial enrolled adults with locally advanced or metastatic head and neck squamous cell, hepatocellular, melanoma or renal cell carcinoma. Before TCR sequencing, CD4+ T cells and CD8+ T cells were sorted from peripheral blood as separate populations. Genomic DNA was isolated from the sorted cells so that the TCRbeta CDR3 region could be sequenced. The immunoSEQ Assay was used for sequencing of TCRbeta CDR3 regions. Here the immuneACCESS table is served through TCRdb, limited to in-frame sequences with V and J called. Missing clones are a known gap in these copies; in checked studies unresolved V genes cover under half, and the rest lacks a known reason. The sample records fewer than 85,000 clones, under 95% of which are singletons. Approximately 9.9% of the sample belongs to the ten largest clones.

Findings and caveats that apply to the study as a whole: On average, CD8+ T cells showed more expanded clones than CD4+ T cells after ivuxolimab. Low levels of normalized T-cell clonal expansion were also shown by some nonresponding patients. At doses of 0.1 to 3.0 mg/kg, clonal expansion of both CD4+ and CD8+ blood T cells was observed from baseline to week 6. Antigen specificity was not determined for the clonally expanded peripheral T cells. In the 0.1-3.0 mg/kg groups, partial responders had among the lowest normalized peripheral clonal expansion, particularly in CD8+ T cells.

The sample was CD4+ or CD8+ T cells sorted from blood, taken in a trial of the OX40 agonist ivuxolimab. This TCR derives from an adult with an advanced solid tumor such as melanoma, head and neck, liver or kidney cancer.

The encoded CDR3 is CASSYSVGLNTEAFF. The sequence in DNA is TGTGCCAGCAGTTACTCCGTTGGCTTGAACACTGAAGCTTTCTTT. In this chain, TRBV6-5 is recombined with TRBJ1-1; the D gene is unclear. Between the V and J ends, shortened by 0 bases and 0 bases respectively, the junction contains 8 bases. The CDR3 spans 15 residues, from the cysteine through the phenylalanine. The only DNA kept is the CDR3, 45 bases in frame from the first base. For CDR1 and CDR2, the germline V gene lists MNHEY and SVGAGI.